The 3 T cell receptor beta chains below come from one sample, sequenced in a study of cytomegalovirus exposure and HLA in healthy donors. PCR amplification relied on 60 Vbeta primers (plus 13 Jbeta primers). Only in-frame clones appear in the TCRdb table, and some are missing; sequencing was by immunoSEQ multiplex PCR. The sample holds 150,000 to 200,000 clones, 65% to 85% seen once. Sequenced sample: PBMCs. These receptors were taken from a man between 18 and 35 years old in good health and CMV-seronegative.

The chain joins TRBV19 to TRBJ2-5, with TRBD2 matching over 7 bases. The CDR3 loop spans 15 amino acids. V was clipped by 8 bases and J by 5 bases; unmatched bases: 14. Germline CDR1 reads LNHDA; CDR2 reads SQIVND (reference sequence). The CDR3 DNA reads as TGTGCCAGTTCCCTGTTAGGAGGGAGGGAGGAGACCCAGTACTTC. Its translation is CASSLLGGREETQYF.

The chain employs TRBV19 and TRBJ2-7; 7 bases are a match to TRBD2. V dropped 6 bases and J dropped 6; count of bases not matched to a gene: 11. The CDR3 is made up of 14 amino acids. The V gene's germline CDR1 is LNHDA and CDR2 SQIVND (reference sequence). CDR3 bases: TGTGCCAGTAGCCCGGGAGGAGTGGCCCTCGAGCAGTACTTC. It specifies CASSPGGVALEQYF.

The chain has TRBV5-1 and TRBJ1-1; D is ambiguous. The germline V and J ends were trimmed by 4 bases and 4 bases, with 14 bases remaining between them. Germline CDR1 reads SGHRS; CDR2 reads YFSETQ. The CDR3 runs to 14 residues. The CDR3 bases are TGCGCCAGCAGCCCCCGGGTACCCGGCACTGAAGCTTTCTTT. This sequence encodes CASSPRVPGTEAFF.